This T cell receptor beta chain was obtained from a study of shared clonotypes between healthy human individuals. Study information: The plates for each donor numbered three CD4 naive, three CD4 memory, two CD8 naive and one CD8 memory.

CDR3 size: 13 residues. The germline V and J ends were trimmed by 1 base and 6 bases, with 10 bases remaining between them. In germline, CDR1 is SGHVS, CDR2 FNYEAQ. Cells designated naive CD8 were CD45RO-negative and were positively selected for CCR7, with terminally differentiated effector memory CD45RA+ cells excluded. All donors qualified as healthy HIV-negative adults and had experienced no recent acute infections or vaccinations. 200 to 250 ng DNA, 25,000 to 35,000 T cell genomes, went into each sorted-subset replicate PCR. Only in-frame clones appear in the TCRdb table, and some are missing; sequencing was by immunoSEQ multiplex PCR. In the table there are approximately 2,000,000 clones, around 93% of which are singletons.

This sequence joins TRBV7-6 and TRBJ2-7; tentative D call: TRBD2 (6 bases). Sequencing was done on a sample of naive CD8+ T cells from PBMCs. The sequence came from a man younger than 35 in good health. Some clones in this sample may be carry-over from other donors' samples. The CDR3 spells CASSLELRGEQYF. In DNA, the CDR3 is TGTGCCAGCAGCTTAGAACTGCGGGGCGAGCAGTACTTC.